These T cell receptor beta chains were read from a single sample in a study of T cells in localized non-small cell lung cancer. The assay was immunoSEQ multiplex PCR, and TCRdb's table has in-frame clones only and misses some. The sample lists around 36,000 clones, around 79% seen once, with around a third in the top ten. Here the sequenced sample was PBMCs, taken before any cancer treatment. The source is a woman aged 35 to 70 with stage II squamous cell lung carcinoma. Both conserved end residues are part of each CDR3. The order of the fields is clone size, V gene, J gene, D gene, CDR3 protein, CDR3 DNA. A D gene is named only where the DNA matches it firmly. Clone size is given for some rows only: seen once, a few or many times, or a class if the clone is expanded.

clone size: once; V gene: TRBV7-6; J gene: TRBJ2-1; D gene: .; CDR3 protein: CASSFGDWYEQFF; CDR3 DNA: TGTGCCAGCAGCTTCGGCGATTGGTATGAGCAGTTCTTC
clone size: .; V gene: TRBV7-2; J gene: TRBJ2-7; D gene: TRBD2; CDR3 protein: CASSLGLGAGFGEQYF; CDR3 DNA: TGTGCCAGCAGCTTGGGCCTTGGAGCGGGATTTGGCGAGCAGTACTTC
clone size: once; V gene: TRBV5-1; J gene: TRBJ2-1; D gene: TRBD2; CDR3 protein: CASRSGLAGSNAGGEQFF; CDR3 DNA: TGCGCCAGCAGGTCGGGACTAGCGGGAAGCAATGCTGGTGGTGAGCAGTTCTTC
clone size: few; V gene: TRBV11-2; J gene: TRBJ2-1; D gene: TRBD2; CDR3 protein: CASTLLAGGSYREQFF; CDR3 DNA: TGTGCCAGCACCCTGCTAGCGGGAGGCTCTTATCGGGAGCAGTTCTTC
clone size: .; V gene: TRBV6-6; J gene: TRBJ1-1; D gene: TRBD1; CDR3 protein: CASSADRGRWNTEAFF; CDR3 DNA: TGTGCCAGCAGCGCTGACAGGGGGCGATGGAACACTGAAGCTTTCTTT
clone size: .; V gene: TRBV9; J gene: TRBJ2-1; D gene: .; CDR3 protein: CASSVGWGSYNEQFF; CDR3 DNA: TGTGCCAGCAGCGTAGGGTGGGGCTCCTACAATGAGCAGTTCTTC
clone size: .; V gene: TRBV4-3; J gene: TRBJ2-2; D gene: .; CDR3 protein: CASSQDPGTGTGELFF; CDR3 DNA: TGCGCCAGCAGCCAAGACCCCGGGACGGGCACCGGGGAGCTGTTTTTT
clone size: .; V gene: TRBV5-4; J gene: TRBJ1-4; D gene: .; CDR3 protein: CASSSAGDEKLFF; CDR3 DNA: TGTGCCAGCAGCTCGGCAGGGGATGAAAAACTGTTTTTT
clone size: .; V gene: TRBV7-8; J gene: TRBJ1-5; D gene: .; CDR3 protein: CASSLTTEDHQPQHF; CDR3 DNA: TGTGCCAGCAGCTTAACGACGGAGGATCATCAGCCCCAGCATTTT
clone size: once; V gene: TRBV6-5; J gene: TRBJ2-2; D gene: TRBD1; CDR3 protein: CASSRTGGNTGELFF; CDR3 DNA: TGTGCCAGCAGTCGGACAGGGGGCAACACCGGGGAGCTGTTTTTT
clone size: few; V gene: TRBV5-1; J gene: TRBJ2-2; D gene: .; CDR3 protein: CASSLGQKGGELFF; CDR3 DNA: TGCGCCAGCAGCTTGGGACAGAAAGGTGGGGAGCTGTTTTTT
clone size: .; V gene: TRBV18; J gene: TRBJ2-5; D gene: TRBD2; CDR3 protein: CASSPGLAEQETQYF; CDR3 DNA: TGTGCCAGCTCCCCGGGACTAGCGGAACAAGAGACCCAGTACTTC
clone size: .; V gene: TRBV6-6; J gene: TRBJ2-1; D gene: .; CDR3 protein: CASSSSIAGDRNEQFF; CDR3 DNA: .
clone size: few; V gene: TRBV6-5; J gene: TRBJ1-2; D gene: .; CDR3 protein: CASSSDTAANYGYTF; CDR3 DNA: TGTGCCAGCAGTTCTGACACCGCAGCTAACTATGGCTACACCTTC
clone size: .; V gene: TRBV28; J gene: TRBJ2-5; D gene: .; CDR3 protein: CASSLTPDGTQYF; CDR3 DNA: TGTGCCAGCAGTTTAACCCCGGACGGGACCCAGTACTTC
clone size: .; V gene: TRBV13; J gene: TRBJ1-4; D gene: .; CDR3 protein: CASSSGGTNEKLFF; CDR3 DNA: TGTGCCAGCAGCTCGGGAGGTACAAATGAAAAACTGTTTTTT
clone size: .; V gene: TRBV9; J gene: TRBJ2-7; D gene: TRBD2; CDR3 protein: CASSVATGTSGTPYEQYF; CDR3 DNA: TGTGCCAGCAGCGTAGCTACTGGGACTAGCGGGACCCCCTACGAGCAGTACTTC
clone size: .; V gene: TRBV14; J gene: TRBJ2-4; D gene: .; CDR3 protein: CASSPLVGVGGKNIQYF; CDR3 DNA: TGTGCCAGCAGCCCCCTAGTGGGAGTTGGGGGAAAAAACATTCAGTACTTC
clone size: few; V gene: TRBV7-9; J gene: TRBJ1-4; D gene: .; CDR3 protein: CASSRGSGSLANEKLFF; CDR3 DNA: TGTGCCAGCAGCAGGGGTTCGGGCAGCCTGGCTAATGAAAAACTGTTTTTT
clone size: .; V gene: TRBV29-1; J gene: TRBJ1-2; D gene: TRBD1; CDR3 protein: CSVAITTGNGYTF; CDR3 DNA: TGCAGCGTTGCTATAACGACAGGGAACGGCTACACCTTC
clone size: .; V gene: TRBV6-1; J gene: TRBJ1-1; D gene: .; CDR3 protein: CATDLLNTEAFF; CDR3 DNA: TGTGCCACCGACCTTCTGAACACTGAAGCTTTCTTT
clone size: once; V gene: TRBV28; J gene: TRBJ2-1; D gene: .; CDR3 protein: CASRQDLGSYNEQFF; CDR3 DNA: TGTGCCAGCAGGCAGGACTTAGGGTCCTACAATGAGCAGTTCTTC
clone size: .; V gene: TRBV2; J gene: TRBJ1-4; D gene: TRBD1; CDR3 protein: CASKGQRIGVEKLFF; CDR3 DNA: TGTGCCAGCAAGGGACAGCGCATAGGGGTCGAAAAACTGTTTTTT